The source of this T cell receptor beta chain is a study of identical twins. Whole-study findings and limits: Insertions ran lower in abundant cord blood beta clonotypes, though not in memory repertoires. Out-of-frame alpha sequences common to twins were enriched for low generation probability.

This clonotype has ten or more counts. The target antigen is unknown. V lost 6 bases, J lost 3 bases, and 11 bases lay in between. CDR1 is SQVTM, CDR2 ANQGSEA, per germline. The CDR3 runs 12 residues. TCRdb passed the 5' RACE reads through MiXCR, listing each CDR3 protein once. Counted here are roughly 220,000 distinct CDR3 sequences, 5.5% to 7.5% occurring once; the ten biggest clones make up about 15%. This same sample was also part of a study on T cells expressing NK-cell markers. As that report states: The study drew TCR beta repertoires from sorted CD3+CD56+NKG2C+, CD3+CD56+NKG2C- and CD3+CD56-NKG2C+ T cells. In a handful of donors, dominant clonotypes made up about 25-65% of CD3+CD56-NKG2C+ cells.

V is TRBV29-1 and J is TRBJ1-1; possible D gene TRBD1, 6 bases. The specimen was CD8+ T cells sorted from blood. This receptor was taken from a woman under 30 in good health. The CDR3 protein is CSVAGDDTEAFF. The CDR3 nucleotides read TGCAGCGTGGCAGGGGATGACACTGAAGCTTTCTTT.